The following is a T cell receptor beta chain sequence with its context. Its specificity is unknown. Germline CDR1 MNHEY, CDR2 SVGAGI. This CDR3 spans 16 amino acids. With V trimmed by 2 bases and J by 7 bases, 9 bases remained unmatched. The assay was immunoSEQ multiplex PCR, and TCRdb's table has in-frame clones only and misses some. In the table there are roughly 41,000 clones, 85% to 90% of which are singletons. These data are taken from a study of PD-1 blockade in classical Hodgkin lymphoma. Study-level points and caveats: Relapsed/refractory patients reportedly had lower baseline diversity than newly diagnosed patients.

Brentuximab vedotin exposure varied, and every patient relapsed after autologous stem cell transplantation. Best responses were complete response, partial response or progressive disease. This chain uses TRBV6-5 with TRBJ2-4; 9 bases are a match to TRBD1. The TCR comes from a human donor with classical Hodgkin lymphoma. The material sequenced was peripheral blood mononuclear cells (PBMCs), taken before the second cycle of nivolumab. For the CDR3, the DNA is TGTGCCAGCAGTTACAGTACAGGGGGCCGAGGGAACATTCAGTACTTC. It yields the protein CASSYSTGGRGNIQYF.